The clone carrying this T cell receptor beta chain was picked up a small number of times. The antigen is undetermined. Sequenced material consisted of expressed TCRB transcripts (all of the isolated RNA was reverse transcribed). Profiled with immunoSEQ multiplex PCR; TCRdb holds only in-frame clones, not every one. The sample consists of around 280,000 clones, 15% of them appearing once. Per the germline V gene, CDR1 is SGHRS and CDR2 is YFSETQ. With 0 bases clipped from V and 2 bases from J, the junction kept 4 bases outside the gene matches. The CDR3 contains 16 residues. The sample belongs to a study of beta chain features in type 1 diabetes. Overall study results and limits: Moderately but significantly shorter TCRB CDR3s were found in Type 1 diabetes patients in all four CD4+ subsets.

The sample taken for sequencing was naive CD4+ T cells from blood. The chain links TRBV5-1 to TRBJ2-5; 10 nucleotides align to TRBD2. This clonotype was obtained from a man between 18 and 35 years old with type 1 diabetes. CDR3 bases: TGCGCCAGCAGCTTGGAAGCGGGAGGGACGCAAGAGACCCAGTACTTC. This encodes CASSLEAGGTQETQYF.